One sample yielded the 13 T cell receptor beta chains listed below, sequenced in a study of regulatory T cells in long-lasting Graves disease. Construction of the TCR beta libraries employed iRepertoire HTBI primers in conjunction with Arm-PCR of CDR3 regions. Each CDR3 protein gets one entry after TCRdb re-called the multiplex PCR reads with MiXCR. The table records under 300,000 distinct CDR3 sequences, 20% to 25% of them present only once. This sample's time point: newly diagnosed GD, antithyroid drugs for less than 3 months. Following extraction of RNA from PBMCs, that RNA was used to make the TCR library. Sequencing used peripheral blood mononuclear cells (PBMCs), obtained at new diagnosis, from a patient treated with antithyroid drugs. The receptor source for this set is a female donor with Graves disease.

V usage is TRBV5-6 and J usage is TRBJ2-3; TRBD1 aligns across 7 bases. Germline loops: CDR1 SGHDT, CDR2 YYEEEE. V trimming: 4 bases; J trimming: 9 bases; junction bases outside the gene matches: 17. The CDR3 contains 16 residues. The CDR3 DNA follows: TGTGCCAGCAGCCGATTTCCGGCAGGGGGAAGGGGCACGCAGTATTTT. Residues: CASSRFPAGGRGTQYF.

This clonotype was counted a few times. The CDR3 region has the DNA TGCGCCAGCAGCCAAGATCGGGGGGTTCTCTATGGCTACACCTTC. It translates to CASSQDRGVLYGYTF. The chain joins TRBV4-3 to TRBJ1-2; a weak D match, TRBD1 (5 bases). The V end lost 0 bases, the J end lost 4 bases, and 12 bases lay between the germline ends. Germline assignment: CDR1 LGHNA and CDR2 YSLEER. The CDR3 is 15 residues long.

Ten or more counts support this clonotype. The chain uses TRBV30 and TRBJ2-5; D is possibly TRBD1 or TRBD2 (5 bases each). With 3 bases removed from V and 4 bases from J, the gap between germline ends came to 12 bases. The germline V gene encodes CDR1 GTSNPN and CDR2 SVGIG (reference sequence). The CDR3 sequence is 13 residues long. The CDR3 sequence: CAWRTRGVETQYF. The CDR3 DNA reads TGTGCCTGGAGGACACGAGGGGTAGAGACCCAGTACTTC. Full variable domain (missing parts from reference TRBV30 and TRBJ2-5): SQTIHQWPATLVQPVGSPLSLECTVEGTSNPNLYWYRQAAGRGLQLLFYSVGIGQISSEVPQNLSASRPQDRQFILSSKKLLLSDSGFYLCAWRTRGVETQYFGPGTRLLVL.

The table lists this clonotype with many counts. CDR3 residues: CSASRAGGKETQYF. CDR3 sequence (DNA): TGCAGTGCCTCCCGGGCGGGAGGCAAAGAGACCCAGTACTTC. The chain joins TRBV20-1 to TRBJ2-5, with 8 bases lining up with TRBD2. The germline V gene has CDR1 DFQATT and CDR2 SNEGSKA (reference sequence). This CDR3 contains 14 residues. The J segment lost 3 bases and the V segment lost 6 bases, leaving 9 bases of the junction unmatched.

Many counts were recorded for this clonotype. The chain is built from TRBV30 and TRBJ2-1; 10 bases line up with TRBD2. Germline V gene lookup returns CDR1 GTSNPN and CDR2 SVGIG (reference sequence). J was trimmed by 2 bases and V by 1 base; bases with no gene match: 2. This CDR3 comprises 15 residues. As DNA, the CDR3 is TGTGCCTGGAGTGACGGACTAGCGGCCTACAATGAGCAGTTCTTC. It yields the protein CAWSDGLAAYNEQFF.

This clonotype was recorded many times. The chain combines TRBV20-1 with TRBJ2-5, with D possibly matching TRBD2 (6 bases). V was cut by 6 bases and J by 5 bases, with 16 bases left in between. Germline CDR1 and CDR2: DFQATT and SNEGSKA (reference sequence). CDR3 length: 13 amino acids. The CDR3 nucleotides read TGCAGTGCACATGCAGCGGGCCGGGAGACCCAGTACTTC. Residues: CSAHAAGRETQYF.

The CDR3 loop is CATSDPSGRRETQYF. The CDR3 DNA sequence: TGTGCCACCAGTGATCCTAGCGGGAGACGGGAGACCCAGTACTTC. J is TRBJ2-3 and V is TRBV24-1; TRBD2 matches at 10 bases. The J call may be in error: the DNA end matches TRBJ2-5 better. The germline V gene has CDR1 KGHDR and CDR2 SFDVKD. The CDR3 spans 15 residues.

The chain combines TRBV25-1 with TRBJ2-5; 10 bases are a match to TRBD2. Germline loops: CDR1 MGHDK, CDR2 SYGVNS. The V and J ends lost 1 base and 5 bases, in that order; junction bases with no gene match: 7. CDR3 length: 16 residues. The CDR3 loop reads CASSELGSTSGETQYF. The CDR3 DNA reads TGTGCCAGCAGTGAATTGGGATCGACTAGCGGGGAGACCCAGTACTTC.

The CDR3 here is CSARLGSEQYF. The CDR3 DNA follows: TGCAGTGCAAGACTAGGGAGCGAGCAGTACTTC. The chain links TRBV20-1 to TRBJ2-7; D is possibly TRBD2 (6 bases). Germline V gene sequence: CDR1 DFQATT, CDR2 SNEGSKA (reference sequence). V lost 6 bases, J lost 6 bases, and 12 bases lay in between. The CDR3 is made up of 11 amino acids.

This clonotype was detected many times. The chain employs TRBV2 and TRBJ1-6; D unclear. The V gene lost 2 bases and the J gene lost 7 bases, with 9 bases spanning the gap. From germline, CDR1 is SNHLY and CDR2 FYNNEI. The CDR3 totals 14 residues. CDR3 residues: CASSERETNSPLHF. CDR3 DNA sequence: TGTGCCAGCAGTGAAAGGGAGACCAATTCACCCCTCCACTTT. The variable domain in full, with the rest retrieved from reference TRBV2 and TRBJ1-6, is EPEVTQTPSHQVTQMGQEVILRCVPISNHLYFYWYRQILGQKVEFLVSFYNNEISEKSEIFDDQFSVERPDGSNFTLKIRSTKLEDSAMYFCASSERETNSPLHFGNGTRLTVT.

Turning to this clonotype: A far more abundant clone sits one base away, making this likely a read error. The chain joins TRBV19 to TRBJ2-1; D remains ambiguous. Trimming shortened V by 5 bases and J by 10 bases, and 15 bases separated the two germline ends. The CDR3 loop spans 13 amino acids. Germline V lookup: CDR1 LNHDA, CDR2 SQIVND (reference sequence). The CDR3 loop is CASSPGRHSEQFF. The DNA of the CDR3 is TGTGCCAGTAGTCCAGGACGGCACTCCGAGCAGTTCTTC.

This clonotype was observed at least ten times. The chain uses TRBV20-1 and TRBJ2-3, with 9 bases aligning to TRBD2. With V trimmed by 0 bases and J by 5 bases, 9 bases remained unmatched. Germline values: CDR1 DFQATT, CDR2 SNEGSKA (reference sequence). This CDR3 has 16 amino acids. The CDR3 bases are TGCAGTGCTAGAGATGGTGTAGCGGGGGATCTAGATACGCAGTATTTT. Residues: CSARDGVAGDLDTQYF.

In its sample, this clonotype was seen many times. The chain couples TRBV6-2 or TRBV6-3 to TRBJ2-7, with D perhaps matching TRBD1 or TRBD2 (5 bases each). V was shortened by 4 bases and J by 2 bases, with 12 bases between the two germline ends. The CDR3 loop spans 14 amino acids. Germline-derived CDR1 and CDR2 are MNHEY and SVGEGT. CDR3 loop: CASSSWDPAYEQYF. CDR3 coding DNA: TGTGCCAGCAGTTCGTGGGACCCGGCCTACGAGCAGTACTTC.